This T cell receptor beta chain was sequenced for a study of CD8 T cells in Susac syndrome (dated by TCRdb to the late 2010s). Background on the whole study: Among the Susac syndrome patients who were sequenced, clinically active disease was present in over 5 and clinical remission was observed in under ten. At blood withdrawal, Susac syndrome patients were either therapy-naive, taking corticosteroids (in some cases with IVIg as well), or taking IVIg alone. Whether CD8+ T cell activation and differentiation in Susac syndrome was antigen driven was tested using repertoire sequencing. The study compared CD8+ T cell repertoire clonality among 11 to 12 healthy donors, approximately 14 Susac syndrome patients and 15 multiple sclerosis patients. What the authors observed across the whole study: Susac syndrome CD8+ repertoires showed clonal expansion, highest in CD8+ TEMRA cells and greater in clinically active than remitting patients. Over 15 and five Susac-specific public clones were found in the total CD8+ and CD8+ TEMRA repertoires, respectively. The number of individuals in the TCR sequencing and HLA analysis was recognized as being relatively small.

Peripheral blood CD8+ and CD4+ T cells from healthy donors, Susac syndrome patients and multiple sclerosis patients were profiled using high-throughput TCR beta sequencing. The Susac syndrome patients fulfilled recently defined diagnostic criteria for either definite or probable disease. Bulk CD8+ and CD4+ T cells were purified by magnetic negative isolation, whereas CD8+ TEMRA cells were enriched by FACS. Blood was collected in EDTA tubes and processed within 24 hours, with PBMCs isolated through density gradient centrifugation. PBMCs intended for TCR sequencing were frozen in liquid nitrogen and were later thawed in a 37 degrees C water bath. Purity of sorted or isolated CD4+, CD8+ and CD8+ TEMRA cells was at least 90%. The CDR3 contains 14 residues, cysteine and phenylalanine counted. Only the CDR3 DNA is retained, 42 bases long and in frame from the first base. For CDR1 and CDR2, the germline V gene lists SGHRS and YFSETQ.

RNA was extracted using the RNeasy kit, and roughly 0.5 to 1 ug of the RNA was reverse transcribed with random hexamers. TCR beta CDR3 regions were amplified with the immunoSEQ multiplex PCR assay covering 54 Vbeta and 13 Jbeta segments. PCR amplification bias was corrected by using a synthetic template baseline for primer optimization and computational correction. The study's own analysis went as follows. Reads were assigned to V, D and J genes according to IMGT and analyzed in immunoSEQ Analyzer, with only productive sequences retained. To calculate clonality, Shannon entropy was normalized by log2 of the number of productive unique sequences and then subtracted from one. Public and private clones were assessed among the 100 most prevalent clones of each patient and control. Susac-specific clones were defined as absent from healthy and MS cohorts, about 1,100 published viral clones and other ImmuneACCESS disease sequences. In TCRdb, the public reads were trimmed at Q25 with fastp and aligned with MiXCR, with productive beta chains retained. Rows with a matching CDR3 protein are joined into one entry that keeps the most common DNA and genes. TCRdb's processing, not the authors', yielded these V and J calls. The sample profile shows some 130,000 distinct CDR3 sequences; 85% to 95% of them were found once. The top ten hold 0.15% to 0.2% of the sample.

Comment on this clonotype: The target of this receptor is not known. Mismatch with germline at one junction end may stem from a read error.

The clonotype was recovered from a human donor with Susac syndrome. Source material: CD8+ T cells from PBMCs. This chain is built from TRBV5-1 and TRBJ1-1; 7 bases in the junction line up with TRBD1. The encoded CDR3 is CASSLGQTNTEAFF. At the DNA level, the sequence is TGTGCCAGCTCGTTGGGACAGACGAACACTGAAGCTTTCTTT.